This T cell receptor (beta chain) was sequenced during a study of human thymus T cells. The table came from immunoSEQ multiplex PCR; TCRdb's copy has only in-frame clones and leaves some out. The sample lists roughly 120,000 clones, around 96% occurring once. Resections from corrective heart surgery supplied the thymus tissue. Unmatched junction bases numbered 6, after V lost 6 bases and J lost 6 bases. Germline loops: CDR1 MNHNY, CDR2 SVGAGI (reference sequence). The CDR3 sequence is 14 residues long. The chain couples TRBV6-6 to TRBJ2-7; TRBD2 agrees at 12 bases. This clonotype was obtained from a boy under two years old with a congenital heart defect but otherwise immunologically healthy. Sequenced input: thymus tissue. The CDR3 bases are TGTGCCAGCAGGCGACTAGCGGGGGCTCTCGAGCAGTACTTC. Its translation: CASRRLAGALEQYF.